These 29 T cell receptor beta chains were sequenced from one sample in a study of response to subunit inactivated influenza vaccine. TCRdb re-called the RT-PCR reads with MiXCR, one entry per CDR3 protein. There are around 200,000 distinct CDR3 sequences in the sample; roughly 8.7% occur only once, and 9.5% to 13% lies in the top ten. This material consisted of non-naive T cells sorted from PBMCs, taken on the day of vaccination. These receptor sequences come from a middle-aged man who received an inactivated influenza vaccine.

The chain has TRBV6-2 or TRBV6-3 and TRBJ2-1, with 11 bases aligning to TRBD2. The CDR3 length is 16 residues. Trimming took 7 bases from V and 12 from J; bases not matched to a gene: 17. Looked up from germline, CDR1 is MNHEY and CDR2 is SVGEGT. For the CDR3, the DNA is TGTGCCAGCAACGGACTAGCGGGTAACCTACTAGTTGGGCAGTTCTTC. It codes for CASNGLAGNLLVGQFF.

This clonotype was seen ten or more times. The genes are TRBV7-6 and TRBJ1-5, with D unresolved. The V and J ends lost 3 bases and 1 base respectively, with 4 bases between them. CDR1 is SGHVS and CDR2 is FNYEAQ in the germline V gene. This CDR3 contains 13 residues. In DNA form, the CDR3 reads TGTGCCAGCAGCTTGACGAGCAATCAGCCCCAGCATTTT. Translated: CASSLTSNQPQHF.

With respect to this clonotype: A much larger clonotype is one base distant, so this may be a read error. The chain uses TRBV12-3 or TRBV12-4 and TRBJ2-7, with D unresolved. The CDR3 is 15 amino acids. The germline V and J ends were trimmed by 3 bases and 2 bases, with 14 bases remaining between them. In DNA form, the CDR3 reads TGTGCCAGCAGTTTTCGGGCAGAGCCCACCTACGAGCAGTACTTC. It translates to CASSFRAEPTYEQYF.

This clonotype was recorded many times. The chain combines TRBV5-1 with TRBJ1-2; 9 nucleotides line up with TRBD1. CDR3 size: 15 residues. The V gene's germline CDR1 is SGHRS and CDR2 YFSETQ. V shed 1 base, J shed 4 bases, and the junction held 5 bases outside the gene matches. The CDR3 DNA sequence: TGCGCCAGCAGCTTGACAGGGGGCAGTACCTATGGCTACACCTTC. Protein sequence: CASSLTGGSTYGYTF.

This clonotype has just a few counts. The chain recombines TRBV4-3 with TRBJ2-1; D gene ambiguous. The germline V gene has CDR1 LGHNA and CDR2 YSLEER. V lost 0 bases and J 5 bases, leaving 5 bases between the germline ends. This CDR3 has 13 amino acids. CDR3 DNA sequence: TGCGCCAGCAGCCAAGAACTGCACAATGAGCAGTTCTTC. This translates into CASSQELHNEQFF.

This clonotype appeared many times. V is TRBV11-2 and J is TRBJ2-2; TRBD1 agrees at 8 bases. The V and J ends lost 5 bases and 5 bases, in that order; junction bases with no gene match: 10. Germline assignment: CDR1 SGHAT and CDR2 FQNNGV. This CDR3 has 16 residues. CDR3: CASSGLRTGLTGELFF. The CDR3 DNA sequence: TGTGCCAGCAGCGGACTCAGGACAGGGCTAACCGGGGAGCTGTTTTTT.

This clonotype was counted a single time. The chain has TRBV12-3 or TRBV12-4 and TRBJ2-3; 9 positions agree with TRBD1. The junction had 3 bases not matched to a gene; V was cut back by 5 bases and J by 3 bases. There are 14 residues in the CDR3. CDR3 sequence reads: CASSRDRETDTQYF. Here the CDR3 DNA reads TGTGCCAGCAGTCGGGACAGGGAAACAGATACGCAGTATTTT.

This clonotype was seen repeatedly, ten times or more. The CDR3 spells CASSLTGQTNTGELFF. The CDR3 DNA follows: TGTGCCAGCAGTTTGACAGGCCAGACGAACACCGGGGAGCTGTTTTTT. The V gene is TRBV12-3 or TRBV12-4, the J gene TRBJ2-2, with D possibly matching TRBD1 (6 bases). The CDR3 runs to 16 residues. With 3 bases removed from V and 0 bases from J, the gap between germline ends came to 11 bases.

The gene calls are TRBV5-1 and TRBJ2-3, with D hard to call. The CDR3 sequence is 14 residues long. The germline V gene encodes CDR1 SGHRS and CDR2 YFSETQ. The germline V and J ends were trimmed by 4 bases and 0 bases, with 9 bases remaining between them. The CDR3 DNA reads TGCGCCAGCAGCCTTCAGACTAGCACAGATACGCAGTATTTT. Protein product: CASSLQTSTDTQYF.

This clonotype was detected only a few times. For the CDR3, the DNA is TGTGCCAGCAGCTTTGGCGGGGGCCCCACAGATACGCAGTATTTT. Amino acid sequence: CASSFGGGPTDTQYF. The J gene is TRBJ2-3, the V gene TRBV7-2; D perhaps matches TRBD2 (7 bases). The CDR3 contains 15 residues. Looked up from germline, CDR1 is SGHTA and CDR2 is FQGNSA. With 3 bases removed from V and 2 bases from J, the gap between germline ends came to 12 bases.

The chain joins TRBV12-3 or TRBV12-4 to TRBJ1-6; weak D call: TRBD1 (5 bases). The V end lost 3 bases, the J end lost 8 bases, and 14 bases lay between the germline ends. The CDR3 totals 15 residues. In DNA form, the CDR3 reads TGTGCCAGCAGTTTCTCCGGGACGCAACATTCACCCCTCCACTTT. Its protein is CASSFSGTQHSPLHF.

This clonotype was detected many times. The CDR3 DNA follows: TGTGCCAGCAGTTTCGGACAGGCGGGTGAAAAACTGTTTTTT. Translating gives CASSFGQAGEKLFF. V gene TRBV27 combines with J gene TRBJ1-4; the match to TRBD1 covers 7 bases. Germline values: CDR1 MNHEY, CDR2 SMNVEV (reference sequence). J gave up 7 bases and V 3 bases, and 5 bases lay outside the gene matches. The CDR3 loop spans 14 amino acids. The full variable domain, in which reference TRBV27 and TRBJ1-4 provide the parts outside the CDR3, is EAQVTQNPRYLITVTGKKLTVTCSQNMNHEYMSWYRQDPGLGLRQIYYSMNVEVTDKGDVPEGYKVSRKEKRNFPLILESPSPNQTSLYFCASSFGQAGEKLFFGSGTQLSVL.

This chain joins TRBV29-1 and TRBJ1-2; D not resolved. The CDR3 runs 10 residues. Germline V gene data show CDR1 as SQVTM and CDR2 as ANQGSEA. The V end lost 3 bases, the J end lost 4 bases, and 3 bases lay between the germline ends. CDR3 sequence: CSVDGYGYTF. CDR3 nucleotide sequence: TGCAGCGTTGACGGCTATGGCTACACCTTC.

In its sample, this clonotype was seen a few times. The gene calls are TRBV30 and TRBJ2-7, with 12 nucleotides matching TRBD1. This CDR3 has 12 amino acids. The V gene end was trimmed by 7 bases and the J gene end by 6 bases; junction bases not matched to a gene: 4. Germline loops: CDR1 GTSNPN, CDR2 SVGIG (reference sequence). As DNA, the CDR3 is TGTGCCTCTGGGACAGGGGGCTCCGAGCAGTACTTC. The encoded protein is CASGTGGSEQYF.

V usage is TRBV19 and J usage is TRBJ2-5; no clear D. V was cut by 5 bases and J by 1 base, with 8 bases left in between. CDR3 length: 13 residues. Germline V CDR1 and CDR2: LNHDA, SQIVND (reference sequence). CDR3 protein: CASSRRIQETQYF. CDR3 nucleotide sequence: TGTGCCAGTAGTCGGCGGATCCAAGAGACCCAGTACTTC.

The chain is built from TRBV5-1 and TRBJ2-3; no definite D call. Trimming shortened V by 4 bases and J by 3 bases, and 9 bases separated the two germline ends. The CDR3 length is 13 residues. Germline values: CDR1 SGHRS, CDR2 YFSETQ. CDR3 protein: CASSPPWTDTQYF. For the CDR3, the DNA is TGCGCCAGCAGCCCTCCCTGGACAGATACGCAGTATTTT.

Only a few counts were recorded for this clonotype. This chain connects TRBV5-1 to TRBJ2-5; D call uncertain. The length of the CDR3 is 12 residues. Germline V lookup: CDR1 SGHRS, CDR2 YFSETQ. The ends were cut back, 6 bases at V and 0 bases at J, with 6 bases in the middle. CDR3 coding DNA: TGCGCCAGCAAACGGAACCAAGAGACCCAGTACTTC. Amino acids: CASKRNQETQYF.

The gene calls are TRBV28 and TRBJ1-1; D is possibly TRBD1 (6 bases). The CDR3 has 16 residues. The germline gives CDR1 MDHEN, CDR2 SYDVKM. Between the trimmed V and J ends, which lost 5 bases and 1 base, there was a span of 17 bases. In DNA form, the CDR3 reads TGTGCCAGCAGTGTTACTTCGGGACACTCGAACACTGAAGCTTTCTTT. It encodes CASSVTSGHSNTEAFF.

The V call is TRBV9, the J call TRBJ2-7; 9 nucleotides agree with TRBD2. The junction had 6 bases not matched to a gene; V was cut back by 0 bases and J by 5 bases. The CDR3 runs 15 residues. The V gene's germline CDR1 is SGDLS and CDR2 YYNGEE. CDR3 sequence reads: CASSVETSGFHEQYF. CDR3 in DNA: TGTGCCAGCAGCGTAGAAACTAGCGGGTTCCACGAGCAGTACTTC.

In its sample, this clonotype was seen many times. J is TRBJ2-1 and V is TRBV6-2 or TRBV6-3; D not resolved. This CDR3 has 14 residues. V was clipped by 1 base and J by 5 bases, with 9 bases between them. Germline assignment: CDR1 MNHEY and CDR2 SVGEGT. The CDR3 here is CASSYLGADNEQFF. The CDR3 nucleotides are TGTGCCAGCAGTTACTTGGGTGCGGACAATGAGCAGTTCTTC.

The V gene is TRBV6-1, the J gene TRBJ2-5; maybe TRBD2 (6 bases). V was clipped by 6 bases and J by 1 base, with 9 bases between them. The germline V gene encodes CDR1 MNHNS and CDR2 SASEGT. CDR3 length equals 13 residues. Written as DNA, the CDR3 is TGTGCCAGCAGGGGGGGACTCCAAGAGACCCAGTACTTC. Its translation is CASRGGLQETQYF.

The rearrangement joins TRBV29-1 to TRBJ2-3; 15 positions agree with TRBD2. CDR1 and CDR2 (germline): SQVTM, ANQGSEA. The CDR3 has 15 residues. V gave up 7 bases and J gave up 4 bases; unmatched junction bases: 6. CDR3 nucleotide sequence: TGCAGCGCCGGACTAGCGGGAGGGCAAGCAGATACGCAGTATTTT. Protein: CSAGLAGGQADTQYF.

This clonotype came up many times. This rearrangement joins TRBV12-3 or TRBV12-4 to TRBJ2-2; possibly TRBD2 for D (5 bases). Trimming left V 7 bases short and J 7 bases short, with 10 bases between. The CDR3 totals 12 residues. CDR3 DNA sequence: TGTGCCAGCACGCGGGCGAGCGGGGAGCTGTTTTTT. Protein sequence: CASTRASGELFF.

The sample holds many counts of this clonotype. CDR3 DNA sequence: TGCGCCAGCAGCCAAGATGCTAGCGGGGGGAACACCGGGGAGCTGTTTTTT. It yields the protein CASSQDASGGNTGELFF. The chain carries TRBV4-3 and TRBJ2-2; 10 nucleotides align to TRBD2. The germline gives CDR1 LGHNA, CDR2 YSLEER. The CDR3 spans 17 residues. J lost 1 base, V lost 0 bases, and 2 bases had no gene match.

By share, this clonotype ranks as medium-sized (0.01 to 0.1%). The V gene is TRBV7-8, the J gene TRBJ2-1; 9 positions match TRBD2. Germline V gives CDR1 SGHVS, CDR2 FQNEAQ. There are 16 residues in the CDR3. Losses at the gene ends were 3 bases for V and 3 bases for J; bases not matched to a gene: 6. The CDR3 bases are TGTGCCAGCAGCTTCGAAGCGGGGGGACTCTACAATGAGCAGTTCTTC. This translates into CASSFEAGGLYNEQFF.

This clonotype has a handful of counts. The rearrangement joins TRBV5-1 to TRBJ1-6; D gene unclear. The germline V gene encodes CDR1 SGHRS and CDR2 YFSETQ. V gave up 0 bases and J gave up 8 bases, with 21 bases separating them. The CDR3 is 18 residues long. DNA for the CDR3: TGCGCCAGCAGCTTGGGGCTTTCGGGGAGATGGTCCGATTCACCCCTCCACTTT. Encoded protein: CASSLGLSGRWSDSPLHF.

The rearrangement links TRBV30 to TRBJ1-6; D might be TRBD1 (6 bases). The V gene's germline CDR1 is GTSNPN and CDR2 SVGIG (reference sequence). CDR3 length equals 15 residues. The germline V and J ends were trimmed by 2 bases and 3 bases, with 11 bases remaining between them. This CDR3 reads CAWSTTGLYNSPLHF. In nucleotides, the CDR3 is TGTGCCTGGAGTACGACAGGACTCTATAATTCACCCCTCCACTTT.

This clonotype came up many times. The gene calls are TRBV3-1 and TRBJ2-1; possibly TRBD2 for D (6 bases). Trimming took 1 base from V and 13 from J, leaving 11 bases between them. CDR3 size: 12 residues. The V gene's germline CDR1 is LGHDT and CDR2 YNNKEL (reference sequence). CDR3 amino acids: CASSQVGGTQFF. The CDR3, as DNA: TGTGCCAGCAGCCAAGTCGGGGGTACACAGTTCTTC.

In its sample, this clonotype was seen many times. V is TRBV29-1 and J is TRBJ2-7; 9 nucleotides align to TRBD1. The germline gives CDR1 SQVTM, CDR2 ANQGSEA. This CDR3 spans 12 amino acids. V shed 7 bases, J shed 2 bases, and the junction held 3 bases outside the gene matches. CDR3 sequence (DNA): TGCAGCGCGACAGGGGGGGCCTACGAGCAGTACTTC. Amino acids: CSATGGAYEQYF.